This T cell receptor beta chain comes out of a study of T cells in Graves' hyperthyroidism and ophthalmopathy. Across the whole study: At the time of initial diagnosis and before any treatment, peripheral blood was collected. Study results and caveats: Clonotypes that were expanded in thyroid above 0.001 mostly appeared in blood too.

With a duration under 2 months, the hyperthyroidism was newly diagnosed in patients aged 18 to 65. The diagnostic basis comprised clinical symptoms, serum thyroxine and TRAb, thyroid ultrasound and orbital computed tomography. RNA transcripts were the template for amplifying TCR beta CDR3 regions. HTBI primers drove first-round RT-PCR of the TCR CDR3. TCRdb reprocessed the multiplex PCR reads via MiXCR and lists one record per CDR3 protein. The data hold about 770,000 distinct CDR3 sequences, with around 20% observed a single time. This clonotype was counted at least ten times. What it recognizes is unknown. V gave up 0 bases and J gave up 3 bases, with 14 bases separating them. The CDR3 runs 16 residues. Germline V CDR1 and CDR2: LGHDT, YNNKEL (reference sequence).

This rearrangement joins TRBV3-1 to TRBJ1-2; D gene unclear. The TCR was taken from a woman aged 45-65 years with Graves' hyperthyroidism that later progressed to Graves' ophthalmopathy. What was sequenced was blood. The CDR3 sequence: CASSQEVKESYYGYTF. CDR3 in DNA: TGTGCCAGCAGCCAAGAGGTTAAGGAATCTTACTATGGCTACACCTTC. Variable domain in full (rest from reference TRBV3-1 and TRBJ1-2): DTAVSQTPKYLVTQMGNDKSIKCEQNLGHDTMYWYKQDSKKFLKIMFSYNNKELIINETVPNRFSPKSPDKAHLNLHINSLELGDSAVYFCASSQEVKESYYGYTFGSGTRLTVV.